This T cell receptor (beta chain) was recorded in a study of neurological immune-mediated disorders. Noted time point: longitudinal time-point 1 (baseline). 5'RACE generated cDNA with 10-nucleotide random UMIs. Via MiXCR, TCRdb re-called the 5' RACE reads, giving one row per CDR3 protein. This sample has more than 70,000 distinct CDR3 sequences, with roughly 10% found just once. CDR1 and CDR2 (germline): DFQATT, SNEGSKA (reference sequence). V gave up 5 bases and J gave up 1 base, with 11 bases separating them. The CDR3 has 14 residues. This clonotype came up a few times. This rearrangement joins TRBV20-1 to TRBJ2-2; no definite D call. The receptor comes from a man aged 30 to 45 in good health. The sample taken for sequencing was PBMCs. The CDR3 region is CSAGLTRNTGELFF. CDR3 nucleotides: TGCAGTGCTGGCCTGACACGGAACACCGGGGAGCTGTTTTTT.